This T cell receptor (beta chain) was documented in a study of blood T cell repertoires in COVID-19. Background on the study: Samples representing acute and convalescent COVID-19 were sourced from the United States, Italy and Spain.

This CDR3 comprises 12 residues. Trimming took 11 bases from V and 4 from J; bases not matched to a gene: 5. Germline CDR1 is MDHEN and CDR2 is SYDVKM. The repertoire was sequenced with immunoSEQ multiplex PCR; TCRdb's copy has only in-frame clones and lacks some. The repertoire holds about 260,000 clones, around 90% seen once, with about 4% in the top ten. What was sequenced was PBMCs or T cells enriched from blood (not recorded which). This TCR was recovered from a woman aged 25 to 45 with acute COVID-19. The gene calls are TRBV28 and TRBJ1-5, with 7 nucleotides matching TRBD1. CDR3 sequence: CAGGQNNQPQHF. The CDR3 bases are TGTGCCGGGGGACAGAATAATCAGCCCCAGCATTTT.